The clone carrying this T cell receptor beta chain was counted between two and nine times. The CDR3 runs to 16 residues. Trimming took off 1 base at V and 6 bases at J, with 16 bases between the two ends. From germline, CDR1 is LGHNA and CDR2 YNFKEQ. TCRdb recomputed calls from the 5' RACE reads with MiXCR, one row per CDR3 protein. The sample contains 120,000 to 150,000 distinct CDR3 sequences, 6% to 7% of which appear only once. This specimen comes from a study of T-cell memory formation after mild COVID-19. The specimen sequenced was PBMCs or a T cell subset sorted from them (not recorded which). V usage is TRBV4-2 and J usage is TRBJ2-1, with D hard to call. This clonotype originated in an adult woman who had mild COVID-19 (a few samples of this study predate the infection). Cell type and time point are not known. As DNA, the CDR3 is TGTGCCAGCAGCCAAGGTCCACAGACCGAAGGCAATGAGCAGTTCTTC. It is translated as CASSQGPQTEGNEQFF.